The 30 T cell receptor beta chains below all came from one sample that was sequenced in a study of T cells after yellow fever vaccination. MiXCR, run by TCRdb on the 5' RACE reads, gives a single entry per CDR3 protein. Here the sample spans some 500,000 distinct CDR3 sequences, approximately 13% being singletons. Sequenced material: PBMCs, taken on the day of the yellow fever booster vaccination. The receptor source for this set is a man aged 30 to 39 who received the YFV17D yellow fever vaccine.

The rearrangement uses TRBV3-1 and TRBJ2-2; the D gene is possibly TRBD2 (6 bases). CDR3 length equals 17 residues. Trimming took 0 bases from V and 5 from J, leaving 16 bases between them. Germline CDR1 reads LGHDT; CDR2 reads YNNKEL (reference sequence). The CDR3 here is CASSQDRIAVLTGELFF. The CDR3 nucleotides read TGTGCCAGCAGCCAAGATCGGATAGCGGTACTGACCGGGGAGCTGTTTTTT.

The sample holds a few counts of this clonotype. CDR3 coding DNA: TGCGCCAGCAGCTTGGCCACACTCCAAGAGACCCAGTACTTC. Translating gives CASSLATLQETQYF. The rearrangement links TRBV5-1 to TRBJ2-5; no reliable D call. The CDR3 is 14 residues long. The V end was cut by 0 bases, the J end by 1 base, with 7 bases between. CDR1 and CDR2 (germline): SGHRS, YFSETQ.

A few counts support this clonotype. The CDR3 nucleotides read TGTGCCAGCAGCGTAGCGGGGCGGGAGCCCAGCAATGAGCAGTTCTTC. This codes for CASSVAGREPSNEQFF. The chain carries TRBV9 and TRBJ2-1; 7 bases are shared with TRBD2. Unmatched junction bases numbered 9, after V lost 0 bases and J lost 6 bases. The CDR3 runs 16 residues. The V gene's germline CDR1 is SGDLS and CDR2 YYNGEE. Using reference TRBV9 and TRBJ2-1 for the parts outside the CDR3, the full variable domain is DSGVTQTPKHLITATGQRVTLRCSPRSGDLSVYWYQQSLDQGLQFLIQYYNGEERAKGNILERFSAQQFPDLHSELNLSSLELGDSALYFCASSVAGREPSNEQFFGPGTRLTVL.

Only a few counts were recorded for this clonotype. This sequence joins TRBV20-1 and TRBJ2-7, with 10 positions matching TRBD2. Germline V gene data show CDR1 as DFQATT and CDR2 as SNEGSKA (reference sequence). The CDR3 totals 15 residues. After removal of 5 bases from V and 1 base from J, the junction contained 8 bases not matched to a gene. CDR3 region: CSADSGTSASYEQYF. The DNA of the CDR3 is TGCAGTGCTGACTCCGGGACTAGCGCTTCCTACGAGCAGTACTTC.

The V gene is TRBV10-3, the J gene TRBJ1-2, with D possibly being TRBD1 (5 bases). Trimming took 6 bases from V and 1 from J, leaving 12 bases between them. CDR1 and CDR2 (germline): ENHRY, SYGVKD. The CDR3 has 14 amino acids. The chain's CDR3 is CAIRSRALNYGYTF. The CDR3 bases are TGTGCCATCAGGTCCAGGGCCCTTAACTATGGCTACACCTTC.

Only a few counts were recorded for this clonotype. This chain uses TRBV7-9 with TRBJ2-3; 10 nucleotides match TRBD2. CDR3 size: 14 residues. The germline CDR1 and CDR2 sequences are SEHNR and FQNEAQ (reference sequence). The V segment lost 5 bases and the J segment 6 bases; nucleotides outside the gene matches: 5. CDR3 protein: CASSASGSFDTQYF. Here the CDR3 DNA reads TGTGCCAGCAGCGCTAGCGGGAGTTTTGATACGCAGTATTTT. Full variable domain (rest looked up from reference TRBV7-9 and TRBJ2-3): DTGVSQNPRHKITKRGQNVTFRCDPISEHNRLYWYRQTLGQGPEFLTYFQNEAQLEKSRLLSDRFSAERPKGSFSTLEIQRTEQGDSAMYLCASSASGSFDTQYFGPGTRLTVL.

This clonotype occurred a few times. This chain uses TRBV20-1 with TRBJ2-3; D is possibly TRBD1 (6 bases). Deletions cut 3 bases from V and 5 bases from J, with 18 bases between. This CDR3 comprises 15 residues. Looked up from germline, CDR1 is DFQATT and CDR2 is SNEGSKA (reference sequence). DNA for the CDR3: TGCAGTGCTAGGGAAGTAACAGGGTGGCAAGATACGCAGTATTTT. Residues: CSAREVTGWQDTQYF.

This clonotype was seen more than once but under ten times. This chain links TRBV6-2 or TRBV6-3 with TRBJ1-1; no clear D gene. Germline assignment: CDR1 MNHEY and CDR2 SVGEGT. Between the trimmed V and J ends, which lost 6 bases and 0 bases, there was a span of 8 bases. This CDR3 region has 13 residues. CDR3: CASRASLNTEAFF. Written as DNA, the CDR3 is TGTGCCAGCAGAGCATCACTGAACACTGAAGCTTTCTTT.

The chain couples TRBV12-3 or TRBV12-4 to TRBJ2-7, with D possibly matching TRBD2 (5 bases). Trimming took 6 bases from V and 5 from J, leaving 26 bases between them. CDR3 size: 17 residues. The CDR3 DNA is TGTGCCAGCAGCCGTTCGGGCACGGGGATGGCCGTTAACGAGCAGTACTTC. Amino acid sequence: CASSRSGTGMAVNEQYF.

The rearrangement uses TRBV20-1 and TRBJ2-1, with unresolved D. This CDR3 has 14 amino acids. The V gene lost 4 bases and the J gene lost 0 bases, with 10 bases spanning the gap. The germline V gene encodes CDR1 DFQATT and CDR2 SNEGSKA (reference sequence). DNA of the CDR3: TGCAGTGCTATCGCTCCAATCTCCTACAATGAGCAGTTCTTC. It encodes CSAIAPISYNEQFF.

This clonotype showed up just a few times. V usage is TRBV30 and J usage is TRBJ2-3; D gene uncertain. Germline CDR1 is GTSNPN and CDR2 is SVGIG (reference sequence). The V end was cut by 0 bases, the J end by 4 bases, with 2 bases between. The CDR3 spans 11 residues. The CDR3 region is CAWSVSDTQYF. The DNA for the CDR3 is TGTGCCTGGAGTGTGTCAGATACGCAGTATTTT.

This chain links TRBV9 with TRBJ2-1; tentatively, D is TRBD2 (6 bases). V lost 3 bases and J lost 8, with 21 bases in between. The CDR3 contains 16 residues. Looked up from germline, CDR1 is SGDLS and CDR2 is YYNGEE. CDR3 protein: CASSARGRRGRDEQFF. CDR3 DNA sequence: TGTGCCAGCAGCGCCAGAGGTCGGAGGGGACGGGATGAGCAGTTCTTC.

This clonotype turned up a few times. The chain uses TRBV7-2 and TRBJ2-2; possibly TRBD2 for D (5 bases). The V and J ends lost 4 bases and 5 bases respectively, with 17 bases between them. Germline V gene lookup returns CDR1 SGHTA and CDR2 FQGNSA. The CDR3 sequence is 16 residues long. The CDR3, as DNA: TGTGCCAGCAGCTCCCGGACTCTTACGGGGACCGGGGAGCTGTTTTTT. Translating it yields CASSSRTLTGTGELFF.

The chain recombines TRBV5-1 with TRBJ2-1; D remains ambiguous. V shed 1 base and J shed 6 bases, with 14 bases lying between them. CDR3 length: 15 residues. Germline values: CDR1 SGHRS, CDR2 YFSETQ. The DNA of the CDR3 is TGCGCCAGCAGCTTGAGTGGGCAGGAACTCAATGAGCAGTTCTTC. It yields the protein CASSLSGQELNEQFF.

The gene calls are TRBV5-1 and TRBJ2-5, with D possibly being TRBD1 (6 bases). This CDR3 region has 14 residues. The V end was cut by 5 bases, the J end by 1 base, with 12 bases between. Germline loops: CDR1 SGHRS, CDR2 YFSETQ. The chain's CDR3 is CASRPTGSQETQYF. In DNA form, the CDR3 reads TGCGCCAGCAGACCTACAGGGTCCCAAGAGACCCAGTACTTC.

The chain recombines TRBV19 with TRBJ2-2, with a weak D call TRBD2 (5 bases). V was cut by 7 bases and J by 1 base, with 10 bases left in between. The CDR3 is made up of 14 amino acids. Per germline, CDR1 LNHDA and CDR2 SQIVND (reference sequence). The CDR3 protein is CASTSSWNTGELFF. CDR3 sequence (DNA): TGTGCCAGTACTTCTAGCTGGAACACCGGGGAGCTGTTTTTT.

The chain uses TRBV5-1 and TRBJ2-1; 7 bases map to TRBD1. The germline gives CDR1 SGHRS, CDR2 YFSETQ. The CDR3 length is 16 residues. V gave up 0 bases and J gave up 8 bases; unmatched junction bases: 11. The CDR3 bases are TGCGCCAGCAGCTTGGGAACAGGGGCGGGTTTGGATGAGCAGTTCTTC. Amino acid sequence: CASSLGTGAGLDEQFF.

This clonotype was detected a few times. The genes are TRBV6-5 and TRBJ1-6; D not certain. Trimming pared 3 bases from V and 7 bases from J, leaving 10 bases between. The CDR3 contains 14 residues. Germline CDR1 MNHEY, CDR2 SVGAGI. CDR3 nucleotides: TGTGCCAGCAGTTATGAGGTGCAAAATTCACCCCTCCACTTT. Protein sequence: CASSYEVQNSPLHF.

The chain has TRBV7-2 and TRBJ1-3, with D possibly being TRBD1 (5 bases). Germline V lookup: CDR1 SGHTA, CDR2 FQGNSA. The CDR3 runs to 13 residues. V was clipped by 5 bases and J by 4 bases, with 9 bases between them. The CDR3 region is CASSTRQGNTIYF. As DNA, the CDR3 is TGTGCCAGCAGCACACGACAGGGAAACACCATATATTTT.

This clonotype was seen only a few times. The chain carries TRBV9 and TRBJ2-3, with D possibly TRBD2 on 5 matching bases. The germline CDR1 and CDR2 sequences are SGDLS and YYNGEE. V gave up 3 bases and J gave up 2 bases, with 13 bases separating them. This CDR3 has 15 amino acids. The CDR3 reads CASSDTRADTDTQYF. The CDR3 bases are TGTGCCAGCAGCGATACTAGAGCAGACACAGATACGCAGTATTTT.

This clonotype has just a few counts. The J gene is TRBJ1-5, the V gene TRBV20-1, with 7 nucleotides matching TRBD1. The CDR3 totals 14 residues. V was pared by 6 bases and J by 3 bases, with 8 bases of the junction left unmatched. Germline V gene data show CDR1 as DFQATT and CDR2 as SNEGSKA (reference sequence). CDR3 DNA: TGCAGTGCCGCCGGGACAGACTCCAATCAGCCCCAGCATTTT. Residues: CSAAGTDSNQPQHF.

This clonotype was observed many times. The V call is TRBV12-3 or TRBV12-4, the J call TRBJ2-5; 8 positions match TRBD2. This CDR3 contains 14 residues. With 6 bases clipped from V and 4 bases from J, the junction kept 7 bases outside the gene matches. Written as DNA, the CDR3 is TGTGCCAGCAGCCTCAGGGCGGGAGGAGAGACCCAGTACTTC. Translation gives CASSLRAGGETQYF.

V usage is TRBV11-2 and J usage is TRBJ2-7, with D uncertain. V lost 0 bases to trimming and J lost 0 bases, with 6 bases between them. Germline values: CDR1 SGHAT, CDR2 FQNNGV. CDR3 length: 14 residues. The CDR3 is CASSLDWDSYEQYF. The CDR3 region has the DNA TGTGCCAGCAGCTTAGATTGGGACTCCTACGAGCAGTACTTC.

The V call is TRBV12-3 or TRBV12-4, the J call TRBJ2-5; 7 nucleotides agree with TRBD1. V shed 7 bases, J shed 4 bases, and the junction held 6 bases outside the gene matches. CDR3 length: 13 amino acids. The DNA of the CDR3 is TGTGCCAGCAAGCGGACAGGAGGAGAGACCCAGTACTTC. The encoded protein is CASKRTGGETQYF.

In this sample, this clonotype turned up a few times. This chain uses TRBV5-1 with TRBJ2-5; D assignment may be TRBD1 or TRBD2 (7 bases each). CDR3 length: 18 amino acids. Germline CDR1 is SGHRS and CDR2 is YFSETQ. Deletions cut 1 base from V and 3 bases from J, with 22 bases between. As DNA, the CDR3 is TGCGCCAGCAGCTTGAGGGCAGGGGGGGGCCTTCATGAAGAGACCCAGTACTTC. As protein: CASSLRAGGGLHEETQYF.

This clonotype showed up many times. The chain carries TRBV7-9 and TRBJ2-1; TRBD2 matches 8 bases. V trimming: 2 bases; J trimming: 3 bases; junction bases outside the gene matches: 6. This CDR3 is built from 16 residues. Looked up from germline, CDR1 is SEHNR and CDR2 is FQNEAQ (reference sequence). The DNA for the CDR3 is TGTGCCAGCAGCTTAAAAGCGGGAGAGGGCTACAATGAGCAGTTCTTC. It is translated as CASSLKAGEGYNEQFF.

This clonotype was picked up a small number of times. The chain recombines TRBV19 with TRBJ2-7; the D is unclear. Per the germline V gene, CDR1 is LNHDA and CDR2 is SQIVND (reference sequence). This CDR3 is built from 14 residues. The germline V and J ends were trimmed by 3 bases and 3 bases, with 12 bases remaining between them. CDR3 sequence reads: CASSISSANYEQYF. DNA for the CDR3: TGTGCCAGTAGTATTTCCAGCGCGAACTACGAGCAGTACTTC.

The CDR3 sequence is CASGPDRVGQPQHF. DNA of the CDR3: TGTGCCAGCGGACCCGACAGGGTCGGGCAGCCCCAGCATTTT. The chain joins TRBV12-3 or TRBV12-4 to TRBJ1-5, with 7 nucleotides matching TRBD1. Losses at the gene ends were 8 bases for V and 7 bases for J; bases not matched to a gene: 11. The CDR3 length is 14 residues.

Of note for this clonotype: At one boundary the junction diverges from the germline segment, which might be a read error. The rearrangement joins TRBV20-1 to TRBJ2-7, with TRBD2 matching 8 bases. The CDR3 contains 13 residues. Per germline, CDR1 DFQATT and CDR2 SNEGSKA (reference sequence). In DNA, the CDR3 is TGCAGTGCCGGAGCGGGAGTGGGCTACGAGCCGTACTTC. Its protein is CSAGAGVGYEPYF.

J is TRBJ2-1 and V is TRBV7-9; D not certain. This CDR3 contains 17 residues. The V end lost 5 bases, the J end lost 0 bases, and 17 bases lay between the germline ends. The germline gives CDR1 SEHNR, CDR2 FQNEAQ (reference sequence). In DNA form, the CDR3 reads TGTGCCAGCAGCCTCTCCAAAAATTTATACTCCTACAATGAGCAGTTCTTC. It codes for CASSLSKNLYSYNEQFF.